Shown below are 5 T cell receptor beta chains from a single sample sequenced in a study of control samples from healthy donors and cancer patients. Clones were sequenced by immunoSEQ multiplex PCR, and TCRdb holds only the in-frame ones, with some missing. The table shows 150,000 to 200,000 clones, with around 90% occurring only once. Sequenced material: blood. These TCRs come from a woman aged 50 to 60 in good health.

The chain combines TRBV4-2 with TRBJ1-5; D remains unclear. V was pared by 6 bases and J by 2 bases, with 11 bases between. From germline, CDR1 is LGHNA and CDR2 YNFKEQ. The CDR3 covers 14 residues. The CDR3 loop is CASSSNRGNQPQHF. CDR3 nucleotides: TGTGCCAGCAGTTCAAACCGAGGCAATCAGCCCCAGCATTTT.

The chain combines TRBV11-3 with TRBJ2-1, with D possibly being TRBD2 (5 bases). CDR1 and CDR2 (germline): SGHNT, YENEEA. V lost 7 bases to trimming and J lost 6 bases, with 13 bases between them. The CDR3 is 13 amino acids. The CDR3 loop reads CASTPSGINEQFF. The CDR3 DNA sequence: TGTGCCAGCACCCCGTCGGGAATCAATGAGCAGTTCTTC.

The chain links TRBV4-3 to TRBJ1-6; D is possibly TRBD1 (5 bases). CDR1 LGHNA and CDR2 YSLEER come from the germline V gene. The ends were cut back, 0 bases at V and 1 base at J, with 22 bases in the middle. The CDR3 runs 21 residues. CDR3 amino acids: CASSQDVVRQGVRSYNSPLHF. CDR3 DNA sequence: TGCGCCAGCAGCCAAGATGTTGTTCGGCAGGGCGTCAGATCCTATAATTCACCCCTCCACTTT.

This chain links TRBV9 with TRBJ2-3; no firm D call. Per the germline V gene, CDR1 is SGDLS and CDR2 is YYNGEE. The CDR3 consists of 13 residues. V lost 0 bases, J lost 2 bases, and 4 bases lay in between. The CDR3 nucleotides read TGTGCCAGCAGCGTAGGGGTCACAGATACGCAGTATTTT. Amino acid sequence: CASSVGVTDTQYF.

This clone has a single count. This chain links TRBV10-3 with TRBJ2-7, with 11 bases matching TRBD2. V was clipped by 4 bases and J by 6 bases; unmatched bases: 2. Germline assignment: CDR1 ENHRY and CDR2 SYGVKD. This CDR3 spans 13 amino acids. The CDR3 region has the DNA TGTGCCATCAGTGGACTAGCGGGGAGCGAGCAGTACTTC. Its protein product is CAISGLAGSEQYF.